These T cell receptor beta chains were read from a single sample in a study of radiotherapy plus CTLA-4 blockade in lung cancer. The data were produced by immunoSEQ multiplex PCR, yet TCRdb's version contains in-frame clones alone and is incomplete. The sample has some 51,000 clones, roughly 77% seen once. The sequenced sample was peripheral blood, obtained from a patient treated with radiotherapy plus ipilimumab. The origin of the receptors is a human donor with non-small cell lung cancer who had a complete response to radiotherapy plus ipilimumab. Each CDR3 is given with its conserved first and last residue. A D gene is named only where the DNA matches it firmly. Only part of the rows carry a size: once, few, many, or a class if the clone is expanded.

TRBJ1-1,-,TRBV30,-,TGTGCCTGGGAATTCGGCAGGGAGAACACTGAAGCTTTCTTT,CAWEFGRENTEAFF
TRBJ2-1,-,TRBV6-5,TRBD1,TGTGCCAGCAGTCGCCGGGACAGGGTATGGGATGAGCAGTTCTTC,CASSRRDRVWDEQFF
TRBJ1-1,-,TRBV2,-,TGTGCCAGCAGTGAAAGGCGGGGGGACCTCACTGAAGCTTTCTTT,CASSERRGDLTEAFF
TRBJ1-4,-,TRBV18,TRBD1,TGTGCCAGCTCACCACCGGACAGGGGAACTAATGAAAAACTGTTTTTT,CASSPPDRGTNEKLFF
TRBJ1-5,-,TRBV30,-,TGTGCCTGGAGTCGCGGGGTTTGGAATCAGCCCCAGCATTTT,CAWSRGVWNQPQHF
TRBJ1-2,few,TRBV5-4,-,TGTGCCAGCAGCTTGCGTGGGGCCCAAACCTTC,CASSLRGAQTF
TRBJ2-7,few,TRBV10-3,TRBD2,TGTGCCATCAGTGAGTCGACTAGCGGGGGAACCTACGAGCAGTACTTC,CAISESTSGGTYEQYF
TRBJ1-2,-,TRBV9,TRBD1,TGTGCCAGCAGCGTTGGGGACAGGGACGGCTACACCTTC,CASSVGDRDGYTF
TRBJ2-2,-,TRBV15,TRBD1,TGTGCCACCAGCGCAGGGGGCGACACCGGGGAGCTGTTTTTT,CATSAGGDTGELFF
TRBJ1-1,-,TRBV27,TRBD1,TGTGCCAGCAGTTCGTACGAATTTATTACAGGGGTAAACACTGAAGCTTTCTTT,CASSSYEFITGVNTEAFF
TRBJ2-1,-,TRBV5-1,TRBD1,TGCGCCAGCAGCTTGGGGGACCCTTCCAGGGGGCACTCCTACAATGAGCAGTTCTTC,CASSLGDPSRGHSYNEQFF
TRBJ2-3,few,TRBV19,TRBD2,TGTGCCAGTAGTAGCAGCGGGGGTAGAGATACGCAGTATTTT,CASSSSGGRDTQYF
TRBJ1-5,-,TRBV7-2,-,TGTGCCAGCAGCATGGGCCGACATAGCAATCAGCCCCAGCATTTT,CASSMGRHSNQPQHF
TRBJ2-7,-,TRBV30,-,TGTGCCTGGAGTGTAGGGGTGGTACCCTACGAGCAGTACTTC,CAWSVGVVPYEQYF
TRBJ1-1,-,TRBV6-1,-,TGTGCCAGCAGTGAGCTCCGGGGGGGCGAGACTGAAGCTTTCTTT,CASSELRGGETEAFF
TRBJ1-4,-,TRBV4-3,-,TGCGCCAGCAGCCAAGATCCGGGGACTGATGAAAAACTGTTTTTT,CASSQDPGTDEKLFF
TRBJ1-3,few,TRBV5-1,-,TGCGCCAGCAGCGTGGCTTCCGGGTCCTCTGGAAACACCATATATTTT,CASSVASGSSGNTIYF
TRBJ1-5,-,TRBV19,TRBD1,TGTGCCAGTAGTTCGCTGACAGGGGGCTTCAATCAGCCCCAGCATTTT,CASSSLTGGFNQPQHF
TRBJ2-1,-,TRBV7-2,TRBD2,TGTGCCAGCAGCCCACAGACTAGCGGGAGGGGCTACAATGAGCAGTTCTTC,CASSPQTSGRGYNEQFF
TRBJ1-2,-,TRBV19,TRBD1,TGTGCCAGTAGTACCACGGACAGGGGCGGTGGCTATGGCTACACCTTC,CASSTTDRGGGYGYTF